These 30 T cell receptor beta chains were sequenced from one sample in a study of blood T cell repertoires in COVID-19. Clones were sequenced by immunoSEQ multiplex PCR, and TCRdb holds only the in-frame ones, with some missing. The profile shows 400,000 to 450,000 clones, around 90% of them singletons. Material: peripheral blood. These receptors came from a man aged 18 to 30 with COVID-19, enrolled during active disease.

The chain joins TRBV2 to TRBJ1-5; 10 bases agree with TRBD1. The CDR3 covers 15 residues. V was pared by 6 bases and J by 6 bases, with 8 bases of the junction left unmatched. Germline assignment: CDR1 SNHLY and CDR2 FYNNEI. The CDR3 loop is CASSATGGEVQPQHF. The CDR3 region has the DNA TGTGCCAGCAGCGCGACAGGGGGCGAGGTTCAGCCCCAGCATTTT.

This chain uses TRBV2 with TRBJ2-1, with 8 bases aligning to TRBD1. Germline CDR1 SNHLY, CDR2 FYNNEI. The CDR3 consists of 12 residues. The CDR3: CASTGDTRKQFF. CDR3 nucleotide sequence: TGTGCTTCGACAGGGGATACTCGTAAGCAGTTCTTC.

This clone has just one count. This sample includes further DNA sequences coding for the same CDR3. The V gene is TRBV9, the J gene TRBJ1-1; weak D call: TRBD1 (5 bases). The V end was cut by 10 bases, the J end by 4 bases, with 11 bases between. Germline V gene lookup returns CDR1 SGDLS and CDR2 YYNGEE. The CDR3 has 11 residues. Here the CDR3 reads CASGRGTEAFF. The CDR3 DNA reads as TGTGCCTCGGGGAGGGGCACTGAAGCTTTCTTT.

This chain joins TRBV3-1 (or the pseudogene TRBV3-2) and TRBJ1-3; D gene unclear. In germline, CDR1 is LGHDT, CDR2 YNNKEL (reference sequence). V gave up 5 bases and J gave up 0 bases, with 11 bases separating them. CDR3 length: 15 amino acids. The CDR3 nucleotides are TGTGCCAGCAGCTGGAAACAGAACTCTGGAAACACCATATATTTT. Its translation: CASSWKQNSGNTIYF.

This clone was seen once. The genes are TRBV5-6 and TRBJ1-4, with D perhaps matching TRBD1 (5 bases). V was trimmed by 0 bases and J by 8 bases, leaving 11 bases between them. Germline CDR1 and CDR2: SGHDT and YYEEEE. The CDR3 is 14 residues long. The CDR3 region has the DNA TGTGCCAGCAGCTTGGGGCAGGGAGGCGAAAAACTGTTTTTT. It yields the protein CASSLGQGGEKLFF.

This clone turned up a few times. V usage is TRBV25-1 and J usage is TRBJ2-3, with 9 bases matching TRBD2. V lost 3 bases, J lost 0 bases, and 10 bases stayed unmatched. Germline values: CDR1 MGHDK, CDR2 SYGVNS. This CDR3 spans 18 amino acids. The CDR3 DNA follows: TGTGCCAGCAGTGAGGCCGGCGCGGCGGGAGGGAGCACAGATACGCAGTATTTT. Encoded protein: CASSEAGAAGGSTDTQYF. Combining the CDR3 with reference TRBV25-1 and TRBJ2-3 gives the whole variable domain EADIYQTPRYLVIGTGKKITLECSQTMGHDKMYWYQQDPGMELHLIHYSYGVNSTEKGDLSSESTVSRIRTEHFPLTLESARPSHTSQYLCASSEAGAAGGSTDTQYFGPGTRLTVL.

This clone has just one count. This rearrangement joins TRBV11-2 to TRBJ2-5, with D perhaps matching TRBD1 (6 bases). Trimming stripped 4 bases from V and 6 bases from J, with 18 bases between. The CDR3 sequence is 15 residues long. The V gene's germline CDR1 is SGHAT and CDR2 FQNNGV. CDR3: CASSSPMGADKTQYF. The CDR3 nucleotides read TGTGCCAGCAGCTCCCCTATGGGGGCGGACAAGACCCAGTACTTC. Using reference TRBV11-2 and TRBJ2-5 for the parts outside the CDR3, the full variable domain is EAGVAQSPRYKIIEKRQSVAFWCNPISGHATLYWYQQILGQGPKLLIQFQNNGVVDDSQLPKDRFSAERLKGVDSTLKIQPAKLEDSAVYLCASSSPMGADKTQYFGPGTRLLVL.

J is TRBJ1-3 and V is TRBV4-1; 8 positions agree with TRBD1. The CDR3 consists of 17 residues. The V and J ends lost 1 base and 4 bases, in that order; junction bases with no gene match: 9. Germline V gene sequence: CDR1 MGHRA, CDR2 YSYEKL. In DNA, the CDR3 is TGCGCCAGCAGCCAAGTTTTGGGGGGACAGGTCGGAAACACCATATATTTT. Residues: CASSQVLGGQVGNTIYF.

This clone was detected many times. The CDR3 nucleotides are TGTGCCAGTAAGCGGGCCTCTGGGGCCTATAATTCACCCCTCCACTTT. Encoded protein: CASKRASGAYNSPLHF. The V gene is TRBV19, the J gene TRBJ1-6; D unclear. The CDR3 has 16 amino acids. V lost 7 bases, J lost 2 bases, and 15 bases lay in between. Germline CDR1 LNHDA, CDR2 SQIVND (reference sequence).

The rearrangement uses TRBV27 and TRBJ1-5, with D perhaps matching TRBD1 (5 bases). From germline, CDR1 is MNHEY and CDR2 SMNVEV (reference sequence). The CDR3 extends over 15 amino acids. Between the trimmed V and J ends, which lost 5 bases and 7 bases, there was a span of 18 bases. CDR3 coding DNA: TGTGCCAGCAGTGTTACAGGCGCCTTGAGACAGCCCCAGCATTTT. It translates to CASSVTGALRQPQHF.

The V gene is TRBV18, the J gene TRBJ2-2; 11 positions match TRBD2. Trimming cost V 1 base and J 6 bases; bases outside gene matches: 4. The CDR3 consists of 16 residues. Germline assignment: CDR1 KGHSH and CDR2 LQKENI. The CDR3 loop reads CASSPLGLAGPGELFF. The CDR3 DNA follows: TGTGCCAGCTCACCACTTGGACTAGCGGGTCCCGGGGAGCTGTTTTTT.

The chain couples TRBV27 to TRBJ2-1; possibly TRBD2 for D (5 bases). V dropped 6 bases and J dropped 2 bases, with 20 bases sitting between them. This CDR3 has 17 amino acids. CDR1 and CDR2 from the germline V gene are MNHEY and SMNVEV (reference sequence). The CDR3 spells CASRPLLRGSTYNEQFF. CDR3 coding DNA: TGTGCCAGCAGGCCCCTTTTACGAGGGTCTACCTACAATGAGCAGTTCTTC.

V gene TRBV15 combines with J gene TRBJ2-1; D might be TRBD1 (5 bases). Germline V gene data show CDR1 as LNHNV and CDR2 as YYDKDF (reference sequence). The CDR3 contains 15 residues. Trimming removed 5 bases from V and 6 bases from J, with 17 bases in between. The CDR3 sequence is CATSPPAGQGNEQFF. The CDR3 region has the DNA TGTGCCACCAGCCCTCCTGCAGGGCAAGGCAATGAGCAGTTCTTC. The full variable domain, in which reference TRBV15 and TRBJ2-1 provide the parts outside the CDR3, is DAMVIQNPRYQVTQFGKPVTLSCSQTLNHNVMYWYQQKSSQAPKLLFHYYDKDFNNEADTPDNFQSRRPNTSFCFLDIRSPGLGDTAMYLCATSPPAGQGNEQFFGPGTRLTVL.

The chain recombines TRBV19 with TRBJ2-2; 7 nucleotides line up with TRBD2. Germline V gene lookup returns CDR1 LNHDA and CDR2 SQIVND (reference sequence). CDR3 length: 12 amino acids. J lost 9 bases, V lost 7 bases, and 5 bases had no gene match. CDR3 sequence: CASNLGGRELFF. The CDR3 coding sequence is TGTGCCAGTAATTTGGGGGGGAGGGAGCTGTTTTTT. The full variable domain, in which reference TRBV19 and TRBJ2-2 provide the parts outside the CDR3, is DGGITQSPKYLFRKEGQNVTLSCEQNLNHDAMYWYRQDPGQGLRLIYYSQIVNDFQKGDIAEGYSVSREKKESFPLTVTSAQKNPTAFYLCASNLGGRELFFGEGSRLTVL.

This chain joins TRBV24-1 and TRBJ2-1, with 12 nucleotides matching TRBD2. Per germline, CDR1 KGHDR and CDR2 SFDVKD. V lost 3 bases and J lost 7; bases outside the gene matches: 12. The CDR3 has 18 amino acids. The CDR3 loop reads CATSDGASGGADWNEQFF. The CDR3, as DNA: TGTGCCACCAGTGATGGAGCTAGCGGGGGGGCTGATTGGAATGAGCAGTTCTTC.

The chain employs TRBV7-9 and TRBJ1-4; D gene unclear. Deletions cut 8 bases from V and 5 bases from J, with 9 bases between. Germline V lookup: CDR1 SEHNR, CDR2 FQNEAQ (reference sequence). The CDR3 has 12 amino acids. The CDR3 DNA is TGTGCCAGCCGTGGGAGCAATGAAAAACTGTTTTTT. This gives the protein CASRGSNEKLFF.

The gene calls are TRBV3-1 (or the pseudogene TRBV3-2) and TRBJ1-1, with a weak D call TRBD1 (5 bases). Germline values: CDR1 LGHDT, CDR2 YNNKEL (reference sequence). The ends were cut back, 1 base at V and 0 bases at J, with 15 bases in the middle. The CDR3 has 17 residues. CDR3: CASSQAAAGQVNTEAFF. The CDR3 DNA reads TGTGCCAGCAGCCAAGCGGCGGCAGGGCAGGTGAACACTGAAGCTTTCTTT.

The gene calls are TRBV7-3 and TRBJ2-3; D gene unclear. Per germline, CDR1 SGHTA and CDR2 FQGTGA. V was cut by 2 bases and J by 0 bases, with 12 bases left in between. CDR3 length: 16 residues. CDR3 region: CASSLLGPASTDTQYF. The DNA for the CDR3 is TGTGCCAGCAGCTTATTGGGCCCAGCTAGCACAGATACGCAGTATTTT.

In its sample, this clone was seen a few times. This chain uses TRBV4-2 with TRBJ1-2, with a weak D call TRBD1 (5 bases). Germline V gene sequence: CDR1 LGHNA, CDR2 YNFKEQ. This CDR3 has 15 residues. Trimming shortened V by 2 bases and J by 8 bases, and 18 bases separated the two germline ends. CDR3 DNA: TGTGCCAGCAGCCAACCGGGACTCGTGGGAGAGGGCTACACCTTC. Translating it yields CASSQPGLVGEGYTF.

The V call is TRBV7-9, the J call TRBJ2-5, with 12 bases that match TRBD2. The CDR3 has 19 amino acids. The trim removed 1 base at V and 3 bases at J, leaving 12 bases unmatched. In germline, CDR1 is SEHNR, CDR2 FQNEAQ (reference sequence). For the CDR3, the DNA is TGTGCCAGCAGCTTAGAGGATAGACTAGCGGGAGAAGGGAAAGAGACCCAGTACTTC. Protein sequence: CASSLEDRLAGEGKETQYF.

The V and J genes are TRBV7-7 and TRBJ2-1, with TRBD2 identical over 12 bases. The CDR3 is made up of 16 amino acids. Germline CDR1 is SSHAT and CDR2 is FNYEAQ (reference sequence). J was trimmed by 5 bases and V by 5 bases; bases with no gene match: 7. The CDR3 reads CASSLGLAGTNNEQFF. In DNA form, the CDR3 reads TGTGCCAGCAGCCTAGGACTAGCGGGGACCAACAATGAGCAGTTCTTC.

The chain combines TRBV15 with TRBJ2-1, with 10 bases fitting TRBD1. CDR1 is LNHNV, CDR2 YYDKDF, per germline (reference sequence). The J segment lost 4 bases and the V segment lost 5 bases, leaving 8 bases of the junction unmatched. This CDR3 is built from 16 residues. CDR3 loop: CATSGPGQGYYNEQFF. The CDR3 region has the DNA TGTGCCACCAGCGGACCGGGACAGGGGTATTACAATGAGCAGTTCTTC.

This clone was detected once. This chain links TRBV2 with TRBJ2-3, with D perhaps matching TRBD2 (5 bases). V dropped 0 bases and J dropped 5 bases, with 9 bases sitting between them. The CDR3 has 14 amino acids. Germline CDR1 reads SNHLY; CDR2 reads FYNNEI. As DNA, the CDR3 is TGTGCCAGCAGTGAAGCGCGAGGGAGAGATACGCAGTATTTT. Amino acid sequence: CASSEARGRDTQYF.

The chain joins TRBV5-4 to TRBJ2-3, with D tentatively TRBD2 (6 bases). In germline, CDR1 is SGHNT, CDR2 YYREEE (reference sequence). CDR3 length equals 14 residues. Trimming pared 4 bases from V and 2 bases from J, leaving 11 bases between. The CDR3 nucleotides read TGTGCCAGCAGCCGAGCGGGCTACACAGATACGCAGTATTTT. Its translation: CASSRAGYTDTQYF.

As regards this clone: Other DNA sequences within the sample encode an identical CDR3. The rearrangement joins TRBV3-1 (or the pseudogene TRBV3-2) to TRBJ1-5, with D hard to call. This CDR3 region has 13 residues. The V end lost 0 bases, the J end lost 5 bases, and 5 bases lay between the germline ends. Germline loops: CDR1 LGHDT, CDR2 YNNKEL (reference sequence). Written as DNA, the CDR3 is TGTGCCAGCAGCCAAGATCGAGATCAGCCCCAGCATTTT. Its translation: CASSQDRDQPQHF.

The chain is built from TRBV5-4 and TRBJ2-1; possible D gene TRBD1, 6 bases. The ends were cut back, 4 bases at V and 6 bases at J, with 17 bases in the middle. This CDR3 comprises 15 residues. Germline V gene sequence: CDR1 SGHNT, CDR2 YYREEE (reference sequence). Written as DNA, the CDR3 is TGTGCCAGCAGCAAGGGGCAGGGGTCTCGCAATGAGCAGTTCTTC. It encodes CASSKGQGSRNEQFF.

The chain carries TRBV5-1 and TRBJ2-1; 12 bases are a match to TRBD2. Germline assignment: CDR1 SGHRS and CDR2 YFSETQ. The CDR3 runs 15 residues. V shed 4 bases, J shed 6 bases, and the junction held 5 bases outside the gene matches. CDR3 in amino acids: CASSRLAGEANEQFF. Here the CDR3 DNA reads TGCGCCAGCAGCAGACTAGCGGGAGAGGCCAATGAGCAGTTCTTC.

The genes are TRBV18 and TRBJ2-1; D might be TRBD1 (6 bases). CDR3 length: 15 amino acids. In germline, CDR1 is KGHSH, CDR2 LQKENI. V was cut by 5 bases and J by 6 bases, with 17 bases left in between. CDR3 DNA sequence: TGTGCCAGCTCATCCCGACAGGCCCCCCTCAATGAGCAGTTCTTC. Its translation is CASSSRQAPLNEQFF.

The rearrangement uses TRBV7-9 and TRBJ2-1; TRBD2 is a possible D gene (5 bases). V gave up 4 bases and J gave up 6 bases, with 19 bases separating them. This CDR3 spans 16 amino acids. The germline V gene encodes CDR1 SEHNR and CDR2 FQNEAQ (reference sequence). CDR3 region: CASSSSGGWAGNEQFF. CDR3 nucleotide sequence: TGTGCCAGCAGCTCGAGCGGTGGTTGGGCGGGCAATGAGCAGTTCTTC.

The chain's CDR3 is CASSWDRDRGSYTF. Here the CDR3 DNA reads TGCGCCAGCAGCTGGGACCGGGACAGGGGTAGCTACACCTTC. The chain combines TRBV5-1 with TRBJ1-2; 10 bases are a match to TRBD1. V lost 3 bases and J lost 9; bases outside the gene matches: 8. Germline V gene data show CDR1 as SGHRS and CDR2 as YFSETQ. This CDR3 has 14 residues.